The 21 T cell receptor beta chains given below trace back to one sample, sequenced in a study of human T cells and chemical hapten exposure. Time point reported: patch test 2, 6 weeks after DPC sensitization. The treatment was: therapeutic diphenylcyclopropenone sensitization with weekly scalp DPC. One entry per CDR3 protein results from TCRdb running MiXCR on the RACE reads. The sample has some 45,000 distinct CDR3 sequences, 8% to 9.5% seen once. The specimen was whole blood, collected in connection with sensitization to the hapten diphenylcyclopropenone (DPC). These receptors were obtained from a middle-aged woman with alopecia areata. Some clones in this sample may be carry-over from other donors' samples.

This clonotype was detected ten times or more. The chain uses TRBV5-4 and TRBJ2-7; possible D gene TRBD1, 5 bases. In germline, CDR1 is SGHNT, CDR2 YYREEE (reference sequence). V dropped 3 bases and J dropped 0 bases, with 13 bases sitting between them. This CDR3 has 15 residues. The CDR3 loop is CASSSIDRSSYEQYF. In DNA, the CDR3 is TGTGCCAGCAGCTCGATTGACAGAAGCTCCTACGAGCAGTACTTC. Based on the CDR3 plus reference TRBV5-4 and TRBJ2-7, the full variable domain is ETGVTQSPTHLIKTRGQQVTLRCSSQSGHNTVSWYQQALGQGPQFIFQYYREEENGRGNFPPRFSGLQFPNYSSELNVNALELDDSALYLCASSSIDRSSYEQYFGPGTRLTVT.

This clonotype was observed a few times. The rearrangement uses TRBV6-6 and TRBJ2-5; 10 nucleotides agree with TRBD2. Germline trimming cut 6 bases from V and 3 bases from J; bases unmatched to any gene: 7. Germline-derived CDR1 and CDR2 are MNHNY and SVGAGI (reference sequence). The CDR3 is 15 amino acids. CDR3 coding DNA: TGTGCCAGCAGGCCTAGCGGGGGTGGGGAAGAGACCCAGTACTTC. This translates into CASRPSGGGEETQYF.

This clonotype appeared many times. V and J are TRBV29-1 and TRBJ2-7; D is unclear. Germline CDR1 is SQVTM and CDR2 is ANQGSEA. The V gene lost 5 bases and the J gene lost 2 bases, with 13 bases spanning the gap. The CDR3 covers 13 residues. CDR3 coding DNA: TGCAGCGTTAAGCCCCACGGCGCCTACGAGCAGTACTTC. Translated: CSVKPHGAYEQYF.

In its sample, this clonotype was seen many times. The chain uses TRBV7-2 and TRBJ2-1; D possibly uses TRBD1 or TRBD2 (6 bases each). Germline V gives CDR1 SGHTA, CDR2 FQGNSA. This CDR3 is 15 amino acids long. V dropped 0 bases and J dropped 7 bases, with 13 bases sitting between them. CDR3 amino acids: CASSLAGARGNEQFF. CDR3 bases: TGTGCCAGCAGCTTAGCGGGGGCCCGGGGGAATGAGCAGTTCTTC.

The chain combines TRBV7-2 with TRBJ1-5; no reliable D call. CDR1 is SGHTA, CDR2 FQGNSA, per germline. Between the trimmed V and J ends, which lost 3 bases and 0 bases, there was a span of 6 bases. This CDR3 comprises 14 residues. The CDR3 nucleotides read TGTGCCAGCAGCTTGATCCGTAGCAATCAGCCCCAGCATTTT. This codes for CASSLIRSNQPQHF.

V and J are TRBV6-5 and TRBJ2-1, with 9 bases matching TRBD1. Germline assignment: CDR1 MNHEY and CDR2 SVGAGI. The CDR3 totals 15 residues. The V segment lost 7 bases and the J segment 6 bases; nucleotides outside the gene matches: 10. The CDR3 nucleotides are TGTGCCAGCATTAAAACCGGGACAGGGTCCAATGAGCAGTTCTTC. Translating it yields CASIKTGTGSNEQFF.

This clonotype was seen many times. This chain's CDR3 is CATQGLNTEAFF. In DNA, the CDR3 is TGTGCCACACAGGGGCTGAACACTGAAGCTTTCTTT. This chain joins TRBV2 and TRBJ1-1, with 7 bases identical to TRBD1. The ends lost 10 bases at V and 0 bases at J; junction bases unmatched: 2. The V gene's germline CDR1 is SNHLY and CDR2 FYNNEI. The CDR3 is made up of 12 amino acids.

Ten or more counts support this clonotype. CDR3 residues: CSARDIGLDYTGELFF. For the CDR3, the DNA is TGCAGTGCTAGAGATATTGGACTAGACTACACCGGGGAGCTGTTTTTT. J is TRBJ2-2 and V is TRBV20-1, with TRBD2 matching over 7 bases. The junction had 7 bases not matched to a gene; V was cut back by 0 bases and J by 3 bases. There are 16 residues in the CDR3. Germline CDR1 is DFQATT and CDR2 is SNEGSKA (reference sequence).

The chain joins TRBV6-5 to TRBJ1-1; D is ambiguous. Germline V gene data show CDR1 as MNHEY and CDR2 as SVGAGI. CDR3 length equals 13 residues. The germline V and J ends were trimmed by 6 bases and 4 bases, with 12 bases remaining between them. The CDR3 sequence is CASRGSGVTEAFF. The CDR3 DNA reads TGTGCCAGCAGAGGCAGTGGTGTCACTGAAGCTTTCTTT.

This clonotype was counted at least ten times. The chain joins TRBV6-1 to TRBJ1-3, with TRBD1 matching 10 bases. The J segment lost 2 bases and the V segment lost 3 bases, leaving 4 bases of the junction unmatched. Per the germline V gene, CDR1 is MNHNS and CDR2 is SASEGT. The CDR3 totals 16 residues. The CDR3 sequence: CASSDVTGGAGNTIYF. The DNA for the CDR3 is TGTGCCAGCAGTGACGTGACAGGGGGCGCTGGAAACACCATATATTTT.

This clonotype was counted ten times or more. V gene TRBV6-2 or TRBV6-3 combines with J gene TRBJ1-5, with a tentative D call TRBD1 (6 bases). Trimming took 3 bases from V and 7 from J, leaving 19 bases between them. This CDR3 has 16 amino acids. Per the germline V gene, CDR1 is MNHEY and CDR2 is SVGEGT. CDR3 sequence reads: CASSYWSGGSRQPQHF. The CDR3, as DNA: TGTGCCAGCAGTTATTGGTCCGGGGGCTCGAGGCAGCCCCAGCATTTT.

This clonotype was seen at least ten times. The chain joins TRBV7-2 to TRBJ1-1; 9 nucleotides agree with TRBD1. J lost 5 bases, V lost 5 bases, and 6 bases had no gene match. The germline V gene has CDR1 SGHTA and CDR2 FQGNSA. This CDR3 region has 14 residues. Written as DNA, the CDR3 is TGTGCCAGCAGCGCGGGACAGGGACAAACTGAAGCTTTCTTT. This sequence encodes CASSAGQGQTEAFF.

This clonotype was seen only a few times. The chain has TRBV4-1 and TRBJ1-5, with a possible D match to TRBD1 (5 bases). Deletions cut 3 bases from V and 9 bases from J, with 21 bases between. Germline values: CDR1 MGHRA, CDR2 YSYEKL. The CDR3 has 16 residues. The CDR3 protein is CASSQAGTRTRSPQHF. CDR3 nucleotide sequence: TGCGCCAGCAGCCAGGCTGGGACTCGGACTAGGTCGCCCCAGCATTTT.

J is TRBJ2-1 and V is TRBV5-1, with 12 nucleotides matching TRBD1. J was trimmed by 9 bases and V by 5 bases; bases with no gene match: 6. The CDR3 is 14 amino acids. Germline V CDR1 and CDR2: SGHRS, YFSETQ. This CDR3 is CASSRDRGLVEQFF. CDR3 coding DNA: TGCGCCAGCAGTCGGGACAGGGGGCTGGTTGAGCAGTTCTTC.

This clonotype was recorded at least ten times. The chain recombines TRBV7-2 with TRBJ2-4, with TRBD1 matching 10 bases. Germline assignment: CDR1 SGHTA and CDR2 FQGNSA. The trim removed 3 bases at V and 3 bases at J, leaving 8 bases unmatched. The CDR3 sequence is 17 residues long. In nucleotides, the CDR3 is TGTGCCAGCAGCTTCGACGGACAGGGGGTTTTCAAAAACATTCAGTACTTC. Translated, it gives CASSFDGQGVFKNIQYF. Variable domain in full (rest from reference TRBV7-2 and TRBJ2-4): GAGVSQSPSNKVTEKGKDVELRCDPISGHTALYWYRQSLGQGLEFLIYFQGNSAPDKSGLPSDRFSAERTGGSVSTLTIQRTQQEDSAVYLCASSFDGQGVFKNIQYFGAGTRLSVL.

This clonotype appeared many times. The chain uses TRBV20-1 and TRBJ1-5, with TRBD1 as a possible D gene (5 bases). V was shortened by 5 bases and J by 3 bases, with 11 bases between the two germline ends. Germline V gene sequence: CDR1 DFQATT, CDR2 SNEGSKA (reference sequence). The CDR3 is 13 amino acids. As DNA, the CDR3 is TGCAGTGCTGGGGGACGGTTCAATCAGCCCCAGCATTTT. Protein sequence: CSAGGRFNQPQHF.

This clonotype appeared a few times. The CDR3 DNA is TGTGCCAGCAGTTTAGTTGGGGGCTCCTTATCCGCAGATACGCAGTATTTT. Its protein is CASSLVGGSLSADTQYF. V usage is TRBV27 and J usage is TRBJ2-3; weak D call: TRBD1 (6 bases). The CDR3 covers 17 residues. V dropped 2 bases and J dropped 4 bases, with 19 bases sitting between them. CDR1 and CDR2 (germline): MNHEY, SMNVEV (reference sequence).

This clonotype was counted many times. This rearrangement joins TRBV7-8 to TRBJ1-1; the match to TRBD1 covers 9 bases. Germline CDR1 SGHVS, CDR2 FQNEAQ. The trim removed 5 bases at V and 2 bases at J, leaving 3 bases unmatched. The CDR3 consists of 14 residues. CDR3 nucleotide sequence: TGTGCCAGCAGCCACAGGGGGCGAAACACTGAAGCTTTCTTT. Translation gives CASSHRGRNTEAFF. Full variable domain (remainder filled in from reference TRBV7-8 and TRBJ1-1): GAGVSQSPRYKVAKRGQDVALRCDPISGHVSLFWYQQALGQGPEFLTYFQNEAQLDKSGLPSDRFFAERPEGSVSTLKIQRTQQEDSAVYLCASSHRGRNTEAFFGQGTRLTVV.

This clonotype was detected many times. This chain links TRBV12-3 or TRBV12-4 with TRBJ1-3; TRBD1 matches at 10 bases. Losses at the gene ends were 5 bases for V and 4 bases for J; bases not matched to a gene: 8. The CDR3 loop spans 16 amino acids. The CDR3 DNA sequence: TGTGCCAGCAGTCGACAGGGGGCCTCAACCGGAAACACCATATATTTT. It translates to CASSRQGASTGNTIYF.

This clonotype was picked up many times. The chain couples TRBV12-3 or TRBV12-4 to TRBJ1-5; D unclear. The length of the CDR3 is 15 residues. V was cut by 3 bases and J by 0 bases, with 9 bases left in between. CDR3 nucleotide sequence: TGTGCCAGCAGTTTTTTCACGGATAGCAATCAGCCCCAGCATTTT. Translation gives CASSFFTDSNQPQHF.

This clonotype occurred many times. The J gene is TRBJ1-2, the V gene TRBV4-2; 7 bases align to TRBD1. CDR1 and CDR2 from the germline V gene are LGHNA and YNFKEQ. The CDR3 is 13 residues long. V lost 3 bases, J lost 8 bases, and 6 bases stayed unmatched. CDR3 coding DNA: TGTGCCAGCAGCCAGCGGGACAGCCCGGGCTACACCTTC. It encodes CASSQRDSPGYTF.